This record concerns one TCR beta chain sequence. This CDR3 is 14 amino acids long. Deletions cut 1 base from V and 0 bases from J, with 7 bases between. CDR1 SGHDT and CDR2 YYEEEE come from the germline V gene. These data come from a study of blood T cells in healthy people across ages. The authors ran a second PCR of about 6 to 11 cycles using a sample-barcoded 5' primer and a J-beta primer mix. TCRdb re-analysed the 5' RACE reads in MiXCR, keeping a single row per CDR3 protein. The sample records over 1,500,000 distinct CDR3 sequences, approximately 50% being singletons. The origin of this receptor is a woman aged 40 to 49 in good health. The rearrangement uses TRBV5-6 and TRBJ1-1; possibly TRBD1 for D (6 bases). The sequencing sample was made of blood. The CDR3 spells CASSLYRVNTEAFF. The CDR3 region has the DNA TGTGCCAGCAGCTTGTACAGGGTGAACACTGAAGCTTTCTTT.